The 22 T cell receptor beta chains below were found in one sample sequenced in a study of T cells in Graves' hyperthyroidism and ophthalmopathy. The source material, RNA transcripts, was used to amplify TCR beta CDR3 regions. HTBI primers were the set used in a first-round RT-PCR of the TCR CDR3. TCRdb itself ran the multiplex PCR reads through MiXCR, one entry per CDR3 protein. The data contain 220,000 or so distinct CDR3 sequences, less than 20% of them singletons. Sequencing input: blood. These receptor sequences come from a woman under 30 with Graves' ophthalmopathy.

This clonotype was seen ten or more times. The genes are TRBV7-9 and TRBJ2-7, with TRBD1 identical over 8 bases. Germline loops: CDR1 SEHNR, CDR2 FQNEAQ (reference sequence). V lost 1 base to trimming and J lost 2 bases; unmatched junction nucleotides: 4. The CDR3 is 15 residues long. The CDR3 region has the DNA TGTGCCAGCAGCTTAGGGGGACAGGTAACCTACGAGCAGTACTTC. Its translation is CASSLGGQVTYEQYF.

This clonotype was observed many times. The chain couples TRBV7-8 to TRBJ2-7; a possible D gene is TRBD2 (5 bases). Germline lookup yields CDR1 SGHVS and CDR2 FQNEAQ. The CDR3 is made up of 16 amino acids. V lost 3 bases and J 2 bases, leaving 17 bases between the germline ends. CDR3 amino acids: CASSLGEFVIPYEQYF. The DNA for the CDR3 is TGTGCCAGCAGCTTGGGAGAATTCGTCATCCCCTACGAGCAGTACTTC.

This clonotype was found many times. The gene calls are TRBV12-3 or TRBV12-4 and TRBJ1-1; 7 bases are a match to TRBD1. V was pared by 5 bases and J by 8 bases, with 11 bases of the junction left unmatched. The CDR3 length is 14 residues. The CDR3 coding sequence is TGTGCCAGCAGTCACCGGGACAGCCCTTCCGAAGCTTTCTTT. This codes for CASSHRDSPSEAFF.

This clonotype occurred many times. The gene calls are TRBV30 and TRBJ1-2; no definite D call. Trimming took off 4 bases at V and 5 bases at J, with 11 bases between the two ends. The CDR3 totals 12 residues. Germline-derived CDR1 and CDR2 are GTSNPN and SVGIG (reference sequence). The CDR3 sequence is CAWMRARYGYTF. DNA for the CDR3: TGTGCCTGGATGAGGGCCCGGTATGGCTACACCTTC. Filled out from reference TRBV30 and TRBJ1-2, the complete variable domain reads SQTIHQWPATLVQPVGSPLSLECTVEGTSNPNLYWYRQAAGRGLQLLFYSVGIGQISSEVPQNLSASRPQDRQFILSSKKLLLSDSGFYLCAWMRARYGYTFGSGTRLTVV.

V and J are TRBV5-6 and TRBJ2-7, with a tentative D call TRBD2 (5 bases). Germline-derived CDR1 and CDR2 are SGHDT and YYEEEE. The CDR3 is 15 amino acids. Trimming removed 3 bases at V and 3 bases at J, with 16 bases between. CDR3 region: CASSWTRAGSYEQYF. CDR3 nucleotides: TGTGCCAGCAGCTGGACTCGAGCAGGAAGCTACGAGCAGTACTTC.

This clonotype has ten or more counts. The rearrangement links TRBV20-1 to TRBJ1-2; a possible D gene is TRBD1 (5 bases). The germline V and J ends were trimmed by 3 bases and 6 bases, with 11 bases remaining between them. CDR1 and CDR2 (germline): DFQATT, SNEGSKA (reference sequence). The CDR3 covers 12 residues. The CDR3, as DNA: TGCAGTGCTAGGGGGCCAGGTGATGGCTACACCTTC. Its translation is CSARGPGDGYTF.

The chain uses TRBV12-3 or TRBV12-4 and TRBJ1-2, with TRBD1 matching 7 bases. J lost 2 bases, V lost 5 bases, and 17 bases had no gene match. The CDR3 consists of 18 residues. CDR3 coding DNA: TGTGCCAGCAGTCCTGACAGGGCCGGGCCCGAGAGGAACTATGGCTACACCTTC. It yields the protein CASSPDRAGPERNYGYTF.

This clonotype was observed at least ten times. The genes are TRBV27 and TRBJ1-4, with 7 nucleotides matching TRBD1. CDR1 and CDR2 from the germline V gene are MNHEY and SMNVEV (reference sequence). V lost 3 bases and J lost 3; bases outside the gene matches: 4. The CDR3 spans 15 residues. The CDR3 DNA follows: TGTGCCAGCAGTTTCCAGGGGGTGGCTAATGAAAAACTGTTTTTT. Encoded protein: CASSFQGVANEKLFF.

This clonotype was counted at least ten times. The genes are TRBV7-9 and TRBJ2-7; possible D gene TRBD1, 6 bases. The CDR3 sequence is 16 residues long. From germline, CDR1 is SEHNR and CDR2 FQNEAQ (reference sequence). Trimming took 7 bases from V and 6 from J, leaving 25 bases between them. CDR3 loop: CASNQLGQGSSSEQYF. The CDR3 nucleotides are TGTGCCAGCAACCAATTGGGGCAGGGGAGTTCTAGCGAGCAGTACTTC.

This clonotype was detected many times. This chain joins TRBV7-3 and TRBJ2-7; possibly TRBD1 for D (6 bases). Between the trimmed V and J ends, which lost 5 bases and 3 bases, there was a span of 11 bases. This CDR3 has 13 amino acids. In germline, CDR1 is SGHTA, CDR2 FQGTGA. This chain's CDR3 is CASSRGIYYEQYF. In DNA, the CDR3 is TGTGCCAGCAGCAGGGGGATTTACTACGAGCAGTACTTC.

This clonotype has at least ten counts. The J gene is TRBJ2-1, the V gene TRBV20-1, with 7 bases fitting TRBD1. CDR3 length: 15 amino acids. Per the germline V gene, CDR1 is DFQATT and CDR2 is SNEGSKA (reference sequence). V was clipped by 1 base and J by 8 bases; unmatched bases: 11. This CDR3 is CSARASSSTGDEQFF. The CDR3 coding sequence is TGCAGTGCTAGAGCCTCAAGCTCCACAGGGGATGAGCAGTTCTTC.

This clonotype was seen many times. The chain links TRBV12-3 or TRBV12-4 to TRBJ1-6; weak D call: TRBD1 (5 bases). Trimming pared 0 bases from V and 10 bases from J, leaving 13 bases between. This CDR3 has 15 residues. The chain's CDR3 is CASSLAGIGGSPLHF. Written as DNA, the CDR3 is TGTGCCAGCAGTTTAGCTGGAATCGGGGGATCACCCCTCCACTTT.

This clonotype was picked up many times. The genes are TRBV20-1 and TRBJ2-5; D may match TRBD1 or TRBD2 (6 bases each). Germline CDR1 DFQATT, CDR2 SNEGSKA (reference sequence). V lost 5 bases, J lost 5 bases, and 21 bases lay in between. CDR3 length: 15 residues. CDR3 amino acids: CSAEGGDTDGETQYF. The CDR3 DNA reads as TGCAGTGCTGAAGGCGGGGACACCGATGGGGAGACCCAGTACTTC.

This clonotype was recorded at least ten times. CDR3 residues: CASSIRPGDRAKGETQYF. Written as DNA, the CDR3 is TGTGCCAGTAGTATACGACCCGGGGACAGGGCCAAGGGAGAGACCCAGTACTTC. The chain has TRBV19 and TRBJ2-5, with TRBD1 matching over 9 bases. From germline, CDR1 is LNHDA and CDR2 SQIVND (reference sequence). Trimming removed 2 bases from V and 4 bases from J; junction bases left unmatched: 14. This CDR3 comprises 18 residues.

Many counts were recorded for this clonotype. The J gene is TRBJ1-2, the V gene TRBV7-9; weak D call: TRBD1 (5 bases). Germline V lookup: CDR1 SEHNR, CDR2 FQNEAQ (reference sequence). V lost 4 bases and J 7 bases, leaving 13 bases between the germline ends. The CDR3 consists of 13 residues. The DNA for the CDR3 is TGTGCCAGCAGCTCCGGGACCAATGGTGGCTACACCTTC. Its translation is CASSSGTNGGYTF.

Many counts were recorded for this clonotype. This sequence joins TRBV2 and TRBJ1-2; 10 bases align to TRBD1. From germline, CDR1 is SNHLY and CDR2 FYNNEI. With V trimmed by 6 bases and J by 8 bases, 9 bases remained unmatched. This CDR3 has 14 amino acids. The CDR3 is CASSEGQGIGGYTF. The CDR3 DNA follows: TGTGCCAGCAGCGAGGGACAGGGGATAGGGGGCTACACCTTC. Full variable domain (outside the CDR3, taken from reference TRBV2 and TRBJ1-2): EPEVTQTPSHQVTQMGQEVILRCVPISNHLYFYWYRQILGQKVEFLVSFYNNEISEKSEIFDDQFSVERPDGSNFTLKIRSTKLEDSAMYFCASSEGQGIGGYTFGSGTRLTVV.

The chain recombines TRBV6-2 or TRBV6-3 with TRBJ1-2, with unresolved D. This CDR3 has 11 residues. Germline V lookup: CDR1 MNHEY, CDR2 SVGEGT. V was trimmed by 10 bases and J by 7 bases, leaving 13 bases between them. CDR3 DNA: TGTGCCAAACGGCAGGCACCTGGCTACACCTTC. Protein: CAKRQAPGYTF.

About this clonotype itself: A read error may explain this, as a much larger clone is one base away. The chain combines TRBV5-1 with TRBJ1-6; 8 bases align to TRBD1. The junction had 9 bases not matched to a gene; V was cut back by 0 bases and J by 10 bases. Per germline, CDR1 SGHRS and CDR2 YFSETQ. The CDR3 length is 16 residues. CDR3 DNA sequence: TGCGCCAGCAGCTTGGTCGGGACAGGCGCCGGGTCACCCCTCCACTTT. As protein: CASSLVGTGAGSPLHF.

This clonotype was recorded at least ten times. The chain has TRBV6-5 and TRBJ2-7; D may be TRBD2 (5 bases). The CDR3 totals 17 residues. The V gene lost 0 bases and the J gene lost 2 bases, with 17 bases spanning the gap. CDR1 and CDR2 from the germline V gene are MNHEY and SVGAGI. The CDR3 nucleotides are TGTGCCAGCAGTTACTCTTCCTTAGCGAGCGATACCTACGAGCAGTACTTC. It translates to CASSYSSLASDTYEQYF.

There are a few counts of this clonotype. The chain combines TRBV4-1 with TRBJ2-7; the match to TRBD1 covers 9 bases. Germline V gene lookup returns CDR1 MGHRA and CDR2 YSYEKL. V lost 3 bases, J lost 1 base, and 4 bases stayed unmatched. The CDR3 covers 15 residues. The DNA of the CDR3 is TGCGCCAGCAGCCACGGACAGGGGAGGTCCTACGAGCAGTACTTC. Translated, it gives CASSHGQGRSYEQYF.

This clonotype was detected many times. The chain carries TRBV30 and TRBJ1-1; D is ambiguous. This CDR3 spans 12 amino acids. Trimming took 1 base from V and 4 from J, leaving 7 bases between them. Germline-derived CDR1 and CDR2 are GTSNPN and SVGIG (reference sequence). CDR3 residues: CAWSDGGTEAFF. In nucleotides, the CDR3 is TGTGCCTGGAGTGATGGCGGCACTGAAGCTTTCTTT.

About this clonotype: This may be a read error: a much more frequent sequence differs by one nucleotide. The V call is TRBV27, the J call TRBJ2-1, with D tentatively TRBD2 (5 bases). The J call could be wrong; TRBJ2-7 is a better fit for the DNA end. Germline V CDR1 and CDR2: MNHEY, SMNVEV (reference sequence). The CDR3 spans 13 residues. The CDR3 sequence: CASSLDAGNEQYF. Here the CDR3 DNA reads TGTGCCAGCAGTTTGGATGCCGGGAATGAGCAGTACTTC.